This paragraph covers one T cell receptor (beta chain) sequence. The specificity of this receptor is unknown. As a mouse receptor, it takes its gene names and germline sequences from the mouse. The sequence runs out 1 residue before the end of the CDR3; the remainder is reconstructed from the germline J gene. The entry originates in a study of tissue T cells after allogeneic stem cell transplantation (dated 2022 in TCRdb). About the study as a whole: The study profiled TCR beta repertoires in many tissues obtained from research autopsies of patients with and without GVHD, and also in mouse models of GVHD. The human arm was a prospective observational study without blinding or randomization. The full study reports these points: Few T cell clones were found to be shared across patients, but shared repertoire signatures across patients were revealed in a tissue-specific fashion by motif-based clustering. In both patients and mice, T cells from blood and spleen covered only a limited part of the TCR repertoire found in tissues. Within patients, how anatomically similar the tissues were was a key factor in shaping TCR repertoire composition, regardless of disease or transplant status. Which tissue TCRs were alloreactive or antigen-specific was not determined in the study, and some of the clones might have been host cells that persisted. The patient cohort was small and varied clinically, and sampling depth was recognized as a limitation.

From cysteine to phenylalanine, the CDR3 is 15 amino acids long. The DNA covers only part of the CDR3, 42 bases in frame from base 1. The germline V gene gives CDR1 as KGHTA and CDR2 as FQNQQP. The time point tag for this specimen amounts to: mouse harvest day 14 after allogeneic transplant. Mouse grafts combined 10^7 T-cell-depleted bone marrow cells with 10^6 splenic CD5+ T cells, given via tail vein injection. To model GVHD in mice, a major MHC-mismatch B6 (H2b) into BALB/c (H2d) model was used, and tissues were profiled at day 7 or 14. Mouse tissues and retro-orbital blood were harvested on day 7 or 14 post-transplant using separate sterile tools per animal; livers were flushed beforehand. Before genomic DNA isolation with the DNeasy Blood & Tissue Kit, mouse tissues were minced with razor blades in buffered saline. The library was prepared using the immunoSEQ multiplex PCR assay. Adaptive Biotechnologies performed TCRbeta CDR3 sequencing at survey depth and reported CDR3 sequences, V/J genes, productive frequency, and template counts. Amplification of TCR beta CDR3 regions started from genomic DNA instead of RNA. As for how the authors treated the data: Jensen-Shannon divergence was used to quantify pairwise repertoire overlap between tissues, with a value of 1 meaning complete divergence and a value of 0 meaning identical repertoires. Based on pairwise JSD values, tissues were grouped by single-linkage agglomerative hierarchical clustering, and the results were shown as dendrograms. All patient samples were analyzed with GLIPH2 using simulation_depth 1000, kmer_min_depth 3 and cdr3_length_cutoff 8, and only groups containing more than two unique CDR3s were kept. A standardized tissue-overlap score was generated by extrapolating Jaccard GLIPH-group overlap across patients to a standard repertoire size of 1000 clones. Linear mixed-effect models, with tissue included as a fixed effect and individual included as a random effect, were used to assess associations of diversity with clinical or experimental variables. TCRdb took this table from immuneACCESS and kept in-frame rearrangements with V and J called. Such tables lack part of the clones; where checked against another copy, unresolved V genes explain under half of the gap, and the rest is unexplained. That table gives V, J and clone size, and the DNA gave D and trimming. The sample profile shows around 3,000 clones; around 45% of them were found once. Roughly 31% of the sample belongs to the ten largest clones.

The sequenced sample was lymph node tissue. The chain was built from TRBV23 and TRBJ1-1; TRBD1, the table's D call, was not compared with the DNA. The receptor was isolated from a female BALB/c mouse given C57BL/6 T cells with graft-versus-host disease after an allogeneic hematopoietic cell transplant. CDR3 region: CSSSQSPGGNTEVFF. The DNA read from the CDR3 is TGCTCCAGCAGTCAATCCCCAGGGGGAAACACAGAAGTCTTC.